A selection of T cell receptor beta chains follows, all from one sample in a study of shared clonotypes between healthy human individuals. Libraries were prepared by immunoSEQ multiplex PCR; TCRdb keeps only in-frame clonotypes and omits some of them. The sample lists 1,400,000 or so clones; less than 99% were seen once. The source material was naive CD4+ T cells sorted from blood. The receptors were sampled from a man aged 30-40 years in good health. CDR3s include the opening cysteine and the closing phenylalanine or tryptophan. Each record gives: D gene, J gene, clone size, V gene, CDR3 DNA, CDR3 protein. The D gene is left open where the match is weak. Only part of the rows carry a size: once, few, many, or a class if the clone is expanded.

NA TRBJ1-2 NA TRBV6-4 TGTGCCAGCAGTCCCTATAGCACGGATGGCTACTATGGCTACACCTTC CASSPYSTDGYYGYTF
NA TRBJ1-5 NA TRBV2 TGTGCCAGCAGTTTCCGGGAGGGTCAGCCCCAGCATTTT CASSFREGQPQHF
NA TRBJ2-7 NA TRBV2 TGTGCCAGCAGTGAAGCGCTTGGGGACGAGCAGTACTTC CASSEALGDEQYF
NA TRBJ1-2 NA TRBV10-3 TGTGCCATCAGTGAAACGGCGGAACCGACCAACTATGGCTACACCTTC CAISETAEPTNYGYTF
TRBD2 TRBJ2-2 NA TRBV5-1 TGCGCCAGCAGCGGTACTAGCGGGTCCACCGGGGAGCTGTTTTTT CASSGTSGSTGELFF
NA TRBJ1-1 NA TRBV19 TGTGCCAGTAGCGCCCCGACGGTGAACACTGAAGCTTTCTTT CASSAPTVNTEAFF
TRBD2 TRBJ2-7 NA TRBV7-9 TGTGCCAGCAGCCAGCGGGAACTCTCCTACGAGCAGTACTTC CASSQRELSYEQYF
TRBD2 TRBJ2-1 NA TRBV7-2 TGTGCCAGCAGCCCGCTCCCCCCTCTAGCGGGAGTTTATGAGCAGTTCTTC CASSPLPPLAGVYEQFF
TRBD2 TRBJ2-1 NA TRBV6-1 TGTGCCAGCAGTGAATCTCCACCATCGGGACTAGCGGGAAGGAATGAGCAGTTCTTC CASSESPPSGLAGRNEQFF
NA TRBJ2-2 NA TRBV5-4 TGTGCCAGCAGCGCGACAGGGAACACCGGGGAGCTGTTTTTT CASSATGNTGELFF
NA TRBJ2-1 NA TRBV10-3 TGTGCCATCAGTGAGTCGGTGGGAGCGAATGAGCAGTTCTTC CAISESVGANEQFF
NA TRBJ1-5 NA TRBV5-5 TGTGCCAGCAGCAGTTTGATGGAAGGGAGCAATCAGCCCCAGCATTTT CASSSLMEGSNQPQHF
NA TRBJ1-2 NA TRBV28 TGTGCCAGCAGCGACCAAAGACGGTATGGCTACACCTTC CASSDQRRYGYTF
TRBD1 TRBJ1-1 NA TRBV2 TGTGCCATCCACAGGGGGGCGAAGGCTGAAGCTTTCTTT CAIHRGAKAEAFF
NA TRBJ1-1 NA TRBV19 TGTGCCAGTATGAGGCGGTTGAACACTGAAGCTTTCTTT CASMRRLNTEAFF
TRBD1 TRBJ1-2 NA TRBV6-5 TGTGCCAGCGGCACCCGGGACAGCAACTATGGCTACACCTTC CASGTRDSNYGYTF
TRBD1 TRBJ2-7 NA TRBV19 TGTGCCAGTAGTATCGACAAAGGACAGGGGGATCGCTACGAGCAGTACTTC CASSIDKGQGDRYEQYF
NA TRBJ2-7 NA TRBV28 TGTGCCAGCAGTTCGCCGGGGCCCAGCTACGAGCAGTACTTC CASSSPGPSYEQYF
NA TRBJ2-7 NA TRBV5-5 TGTGCCAGCAGCTTGGCGGGGGTCACCTACGAGCAGTACTTC CASSLAGVTYEQYF
NA TRBJ2-7 NA TRBV6-5 TGTGCCAGCACCCCGAGAAGCACCTACGAGCAGTACTTC CASTPRSTYEQYF
NA TRBJ2-3 NA TRBV27 TGTGCCAGCAGTTTACTCACAGGCACAGATACGCAGTATTTT CASSLLTGTDTQYF
NA TRBJ2-2 NA TRBV14 TGTGCCAGCAGCCTTCTTGCGTCGAACACCGGGGAGCTGTTTTTT CASSLLASNTGELFF
NA TRBJ2-1 NA TRBV15 TGTGCCACCAGCAGAGATCTATCCCCCGGTGAGCAGTTCTTC CATSRDLSPGEQFF
NA TRBJ2-6 NA TRBV2 TGTGCCAGCAGCCCAAACTCTGGGGCCAACGTCCTGACTTTC CASSPNSGANVLTF
TRBD1 TRBJ1-5 NA TRBV19 TGTGCCAGTAGAGACAGGGCGAATCAGCCCCAGCATTTT CASRDRANQPQHF
NA TRBJ2-3 once TRBV29-1 TGCAGCGTGAGGGAAGGGGGAGATACGCAGTATTTT CSVREGGDTQYF
TRBD1 TRBJ2-2 NA TRBV7-9 TGTGCCAGCAGCCTAGGCCGGGACAGGAGAAGGGTGTCCACCGGGGAGCTGTTTTTT CASSLGRDRRRVSTGELFF
TRBD1 TRBJ1-2 NA TRBV28 TGTGCCAGCGAGAGGACAGGGAATGGCTACACCTTC CASERTGNGYTF
NA TRBJ2-1 NA TRBV5-5 TGTGCCAGCAGCTTGGGACTAGAAGGCAATGAGCAGTTCTTC CASSLGLEGNEQFF
TRBD2 TRBJ2-1 NA TRBV5-1 TGCGCCAGCAGCCCGACGGGACTAGCGGCTCACAATGAGCAGTTCTTC CASSPTGLAAHNEQFF
TRBD2 TRBJ2-1 NA TRBV7-2 TGTGCCAGCAGCTCTAGCGGGCTCTCCTACAATGAGCAGTTCTTC CASSSSGLSYNEQFF
NA TRBJ2-3 NA TRBV7-8 TGTGCCAGCAGCTTACTGGGAGATACGCAGTATTTT CASSLLGDTQYF